One and the same sample provided the 17 T cell receptor beta chains below, sequenced in a study of T cells in Graves' hyperthyroidism and ophthalmopathy. The investigators amplified TCR beta CDR3 regions from RNA transcripts. The TCR CDR3 was amplified in a first-round RT-PCR using the HTBI primer set. MiXCR, run by TCRdb on the multiplex PCR reads, gives a single entry per CDR3 protein. The sample holds under 250,000 distinct CDR3 sequences, approximately 24% seen once. Sequenced material: blood. The receptors stem from a middle-aged woman with Graves' ophthalmopathy.

This clonotype has at least ten counts. The rearrangement joins TRBV4-1 to TRBJ2-7; no reliable D call. This CDR3 contains 14 residues. V lost 1 base to trimming and J lost 6 bases, with 13 bases between them. CDR1 MGHRA and CDR2 YSYEKL come from the germline V gene. The CDR3 coding sequence is TGCGCCAGCAGCCAAGGCAGTGGCTTGTCCGAGCAGTACTTC. The encoded protein is CASSQGSGLSEQYF.

This clonotype was seen repeatedly, ten times or more. The rearrangement uses TRBV3-1 and TRBJ2-7, with 8 bases that match TRBD1. The germline V gene encodes CDR1 LGHDT and CDR2 YNNKEL (reference sequence). The CDR3 consists of 21 residues. V shed 4 bases, J shed 1 base, and the junction held 24 bases outside the gene matches. CDR3 loop: CASSPGQGCDYPWRISYEQYF. DNA of the CDR3: TGTGCCAGCAGCCCAGGACAGGGTTGTGATTATCCCTGGCGCATTTCCTACGAGCAGTACTTC.

This sequence joins TRBV11-2 and TRBJ2-7; 12 bases agree with TRBD2. CDR3 length: 18 residues. J lost 1 base, V lost 1 base, and 8 bases had no gene match. Germline V gives CDR1 SGHAT, CDR2 FQNNGV. The CDR3 DNA follows: TGTGCCAGCAGCTTAGGGTCAGAGACTAGCGGGAGATCCTACGAGCAGTACTTC. Translation: CASSLGSETSGRSYEQYF.

This clonotype has a count of ten or more. V and J are TRBV11-2 and TRBJ2-7; 7 nucleotides match TRBD1. The CDR3 has 15 residues. Germline lookup yields CDR1 SGHAT and CDR2 FQNNGV. V lost 3 bases to trimming and J lost 0 bases; unmatched junction nucleotides: 5. CDR3 in amino acids: CASSLRQGSSYEQYF. DNA of the CDR3: TGTGCCAGCAGCTTGAGACAGGGAAGCTCCTACGAGCAGTACTTC. Using reference TRBV11-2 and TRBJ2-7 for the parts outside the CDR3, the full variable domain is EAGVAQSPRYKIIEKRQSVAFWCNPISGHATLYWYQQILGQGPKLLIQFQNNGVVDDSQLPKDRFSAERLKGVDSTLKIQPAKLEDSAVYLCASSLRQGSSYEQYFGPGTRLTVT.

In this sample, this clonotype turned up many times. The chain carries TRBV6-1 and TRBJ2-5; 9 positions match TRBD2. V shed 6 bases and J 3 bases; nucleotides not matched to a gene: 8. Germline V gene sequence: CDR1 MNHNS, CDR2 SASEGT. This CDR3 region has 15 residues. The CDR3 DNA follows: TGTGCCAGCAGACCGCGGGAGGGTGTGGAAGAGACCCAGTACTTC. Protein sequence: CASRPREGVEETQYF.

The table lists this clonotype with many counts. The chain combines TRBV6-5 with TRBJ1-1, with D possibly being TRBD1 (6 bases). This CDR3 has 15 amino acids. Trimming removed 2 bases at V and 4 bases at J, with 14 bases between. The germline gives CDR1 MNHEY, CDR2 SVGAGI. The CDR3 bases are TGTGCCAGCAGTTACGCACAGGGAGTTATCACTGAAGCTTTCTTT. Protein sequence: CASSYAQGVITEAFF.

The chain links TRBV7-2 to TRBJ2-7, with a possible D match to TRBD2 (7 bases). This CDR3 spans 14 amino acids. Trimming pared 4 bases from V and 2 bases from J, leaving 12 bases between. Per the germline V gene, CDR1 is SGHTA and CDR2 is FQGNSA. The CDR3 region has the DNA TGTGCCAGCAGCTACGGGGGGCCGCCCTACGAGCAGTACTTC. Translating it yields CASSYGGPPYEQYF.

Many counts were recorded for this clonotype. The rearrangement uses TRBV11-2 and TRBJ2-7, with 8 bases identical to TRBD2. This CDR3 region has 16 residues. Germline-derived CDR1 and CDR2 are SGHAT and FQNNGV. V shed 3 bases and J 0 bases; nucleotides not matched to a gene: 7. Here the CDR3 DNA reads TGTGCCAGCAGCTTGAAGGGACTAGGGATCTCCTACGAGCAGTACTTC. It encodes CASSLKGLGISYEQYF.

This clonotype was recorded many times. The chain joins TRBV28 to TRBJ1-2, with D possibly being TRBD1 (5 bases). The CDR3 totals 13 residues. Trimming left V 4 bases short and J 3 bases short, with 9 bases between. Per the germline V gene, CDR1 is MDHEN and CDR2 is SYDVKM. CDR3 DNA sequence: TGTGCCAGCAGTTCGGCGACAGACTATGGCTACACCTTC. Translation: CASSSATDYGYTF.

The chain couples TRBV7-2 to TRBJ2-5; no clear D gene. The germline V gene encodes CDR1 SGHTA and CDR2 FQGNSA. This CDR3 is 12 amino acids long. The V and J ends lost 3 bases and 5 bases respectively, with 7 bases between them. CDR3 protein: CASSFWGETQYF. The CDR3 nucleotides read TGTGCCAGCAGCTTCTGGGGTGAGACCCAGTACTTC.

This clonotype was counted at least ten times. The chain combines TRBV6-1 with TRBJ2-5, with a weak D call TRBD1 (5 bases). The CDR3 has 15 residues. Germline V lookup: CDR1 MNHNS, CDR2 SASEGT. With 2 bases removed from V and 9 bases from J, the gap between germline ends came to 19 bases. The chain's CDR3 is CASSESSPAGIPQYF. The CDR3 DNA sequence: TGTGCCAGCAGTGAATCGTCCCCGGCAGGGATCCCCCAGTACTTC.

This clonotype was detected a few times. The chain couples TRBV28 to TRBJ2-5, with D maybe TRBD2 (6 bases). The germline V and J ends were trimmed by 7 bases and 1 base, with 10 bases remaining between them. Germline V gene data show CDR1 as MDHEN and CDR2 as SYDVKM. The CDR3 covers 13 residues. CDR3 nucleotides: TGTGCCAGCACCAGTAGCGGCCAAGAGACCCAGTACTTC. It is translated as CASTSSGQETQYF.

The sample holds many counts of this clonotype. The chain links TRBV27 to TRBJ2-7, with D maybe TRBD2 (7 bases). The CDR3 has 17 amino acids. Germline V lookup: CDR1 MNHEY, CDR2 SMNVEV (reference sequence). Trimming pared 0 bases from V and 6 bases from J, leaving 21 bases between. The CDR3 sequence: CASSLSGGDNPWGEQYF. Here the CDR3 DNA reads TGTGCCAGCAGTTTATCGGGGGGGGACAATCCCTGGGGCGAGCAGTACTTC.

This clonotype appeared many times. CDR3 nucleotide sequence: TGTGCCAGCAGCTCCTGGGGCCGAGGGAATTCACCCCTCCACTTT. This encodes CASSSWGRGNSPLHF. The V and J genes are TRBV12-3 or TRBV12-4 and TRBJ1-6; a weak D match, TRBD1 (5 bases). This CDR3 contains 15 residues. Trimming left V 6 bases short and J 7 bases short, with 16 bases between.

This clonotype was seen at least ten times. V gene TRBV3-1 combines with J gene TRBJ1-1; tentatively, D is TRBD1 (6 bases). This CDR3 has 13 residues. The germline CDR1 and CDR2 sequences are LGHDT and YNNKEL (reference sequence). V was trimmed by 3 bases and J by 4 bases, leaving 9 bases between them. CDR3 DNA sequence: TGTGCCAGCAGCCACGACAGGATCACTGAAGCTTTCTTT. Its translation is CASSHDRITEAFF.

The chain joins TRBV28 to TRBJ2-5, with TRBD1 matching over 9 bases. From germline, CDR1 is MDHEN and CDR2 SYDVKM. V gave up 5 bases and J gave up 2 bases; unmatched junction bases: 6. There are 15 residues in the CDR3. The CDR3 sequence: CASSAQGARQETQYF. CDR3 nucleotide sequence: TGTGCCAGCAGTGCACAGGGGGCGCGACAAGAGACCCAGTACTTC.

This clonotype has a count of ten or more. CDR3 loop: CSVATGLAGEQYF. Here the CDR3 DNA reads TGCAGCGTTGCCACTGGGCTAGCGGGCGAGCAGTACTTC. This chain connects TRBV29-1 to TRBJ2-7; 8 bases are shared with TRBD2. Germline CDR1 reads SQVTM; CDR2 reads ANQGSEA. V lost 4 bases and J lost 6; bases outside the gene matches: 8. CDR3 length equals 13 residues.